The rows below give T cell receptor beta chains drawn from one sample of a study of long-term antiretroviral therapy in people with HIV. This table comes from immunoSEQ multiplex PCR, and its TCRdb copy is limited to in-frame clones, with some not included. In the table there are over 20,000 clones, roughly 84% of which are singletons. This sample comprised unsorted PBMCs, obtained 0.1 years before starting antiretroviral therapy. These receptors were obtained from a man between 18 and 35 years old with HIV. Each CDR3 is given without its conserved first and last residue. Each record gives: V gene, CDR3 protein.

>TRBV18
ASSPQDGYYGYT
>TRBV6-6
ASSLARQETQY
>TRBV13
ASSSRDRDSPLH
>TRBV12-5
ASGLDPGELF
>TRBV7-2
ASSSYRGSSSYEQY
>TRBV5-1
ASSLSGQGQPQH
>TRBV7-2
ASSLVLGAGNTIY
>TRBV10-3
ASRTGINTEAF
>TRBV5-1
ASSLGSSNTEAF
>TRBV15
ATSMAPAAGANVLT
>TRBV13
ASSLGGLAVDGELF
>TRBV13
ASSLEAPSGGAGTQY
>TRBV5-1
ASSPRTGDNSPLH
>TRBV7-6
ASGLDGPNEKLF
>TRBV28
ASSLYGIAGGFYEQY
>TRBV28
ASISTGGTGANVLT
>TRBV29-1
SAAPRDREYGYT
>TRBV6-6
ASSYVPLGMGEKLF
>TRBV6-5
ASTHPGGTDTQY
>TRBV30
AWSTASTLGT
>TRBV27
ASIGAAGVGGANVLT
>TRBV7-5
ARSLVQERGLRGYT
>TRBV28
ASSDEKLF
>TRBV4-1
ASSPAKGSEQY
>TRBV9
ASSVGTYSNTEAF
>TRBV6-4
ASSDTQEAGGYGYT
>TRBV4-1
ASSQGWRDRSYNEQF
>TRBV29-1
SVAPTGQRGRGYT
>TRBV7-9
ASSLGAF
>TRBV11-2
ASSPAARGSQNTEAF
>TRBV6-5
ASKRDNYGYT
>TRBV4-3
ASSQNRAGDIETQY
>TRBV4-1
ASSRGQGRALDTEAF
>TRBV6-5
ASSYRAGSSQGYT
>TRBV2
ASSPSGRPSRELF
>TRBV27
ASSLVRGTDTQY
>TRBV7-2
ASSARLGAGWETQY
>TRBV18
ASSPGGNEKLF
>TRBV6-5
ASSRGAGETQY